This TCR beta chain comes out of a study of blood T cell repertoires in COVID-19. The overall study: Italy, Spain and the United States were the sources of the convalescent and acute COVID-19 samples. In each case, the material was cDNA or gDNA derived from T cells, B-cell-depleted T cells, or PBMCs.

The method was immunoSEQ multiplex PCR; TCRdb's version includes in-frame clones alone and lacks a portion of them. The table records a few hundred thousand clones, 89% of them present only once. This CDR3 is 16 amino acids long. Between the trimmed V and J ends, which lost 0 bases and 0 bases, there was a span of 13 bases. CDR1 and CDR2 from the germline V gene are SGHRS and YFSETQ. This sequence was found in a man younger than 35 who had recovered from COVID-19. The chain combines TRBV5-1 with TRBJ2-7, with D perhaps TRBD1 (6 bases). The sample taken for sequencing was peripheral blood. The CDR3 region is CASSLAGELDSYEQYF. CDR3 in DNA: TGCGCCAGCAGCTTGGCAGGGGAACTTGACTCCTACGAGCAGTACTTC.